This T cell receptor beta chain was sequenced in a study of T-cell memory formation after mild COVID-19. On the study more broadly: The study found TCR clusters largely donor specific.

MiXCR, applied by TCRdb to the 5' RACE reads, yields one record per CDR3 protein. The sample carries about 68,000 distinct CDR3 sequences, 16% recorded once. This CDR3 region has 17 residues. V was clipped by 4 bases and J by 2 bases; unmatched bases: 9. Per the germline V gene, CDR1 is SEHNR and CDR2 is FQNEAQ (reference sequence). This clonotype was detected only a few times. This TCR was recovered from an adult woman who had mild COVID-19 (a few samples of this study predate the infection). Cell type and time point are not known. This chain connects TRBV7-9 to TRBJ2-3; TRBD1 matches 10 bases. The sequenced material came from PBMCs or a T cell subset sorted from them (not recorded which). The CDR3 region has the DNA TGTGCCAGCAGCTCCCCGGGACAGGGGCAGACCACAGATACGCAGTATTTT. This gives the protein CASSSPGQGQTTDTQYF. Variable domain in full (rest from reference TRBV7-9 and TRBJ2-3): DTGVSQNPRHKITKRGQNVTFRCDPISEHNRLYWYRQTLGQGPEFLTYFQNEAQLEKSRLLSDRFSAERPKGSFSTLEIQRTEQGDSAMYLCASSSPGQGQTTDTQYFGPGTRLTVL.